A selection of T cell receptor beta chains follows, all from one sample in a study of blood T cell repertoires in COVID-19. Assay used: immunoSEQ multiplex PCR; TCRdb lists only in-frame clones, some missing. The sample includes about 200,000 clones, around 90% of them seen just once. Sequencing used peripheral blood. These receptors originate from a man aged 50 or older with acute or convalescent COVID-19. Both conserved end residues are trimmed from each CDR3. The D gene is left open where the match is weak.

D gene | J gene | V gene | CDR3 protein
TRBD2 | TRBJ2-2 | TRBV7-8 | ASSPLAGANTGELF
- | TRBJ2-7 | TRBV7-4 | ASSFLATVLYEQY
TRBD2 | TRBJ2-7 | TRBV28 | ASSVGLGTYEQY
- | TRBJ1-1 | TRBV28 | ASSLPGHPTEAF
TRBD1 | TRBJ1-2 | TRBV28 | ASSSPRTGEHGYT
- | TRBJ2-4 | TRBV7-9 | ASSFILAKNIQY
- | TRBJ1-2 | TRBV13 | ASSYMDTRIYGYT
TRBD2 | TRBJ2-2 | TRBV9 | ASSPLGTSSNTGELF
TRBD1 | TRBJ1-6 | TRBV19 | ASSIGRDRGTSPLH
- | TRBJ2-7 | TRBV27 | ASSSLPSYEQY
- | TRBJ1-5 | TRBV18 | ASSLTQGYQPQH
- | TRBJ1-2 | TRBV11-2 | ASSLDPGTLYGYT
- | TRBJ2-3 | TRBV7-3 | ASSYLGGGDTDTQY
- | TRBJ2-2 | TRBV28 | ASSPMGRGAPGELF
TRBD2 | TRBJ2-1 | TRBV5-4 | ASSLTSGSYNEQF
TRBD2 | TRBJ2-1 | TRBV14 | ASSQVRAGGPYNEQF
- | TRBJ1-3 | TRBV7-2 | ASSLFRGNTIY
TRBD2 | TRBJ2-3 | TRBV9 | ASSVGGLANGDTQY
TRBD2 | TRBJ2-1 | TRBV28 | ASSHLSLAGVEQF
- | TRBJ2-4 | TRBV21-1 | ASSLAGGGLAKNIQY
- | TRBJ1-1 | TRBV19 | ASRYNKNTEAF
- | TRBJ2-4 | TRBV4-1 | ASSQAVGAGNIQY
TRBD1 | TRBJ2-5 | TRBV2 | ASSGRDSYTETQY